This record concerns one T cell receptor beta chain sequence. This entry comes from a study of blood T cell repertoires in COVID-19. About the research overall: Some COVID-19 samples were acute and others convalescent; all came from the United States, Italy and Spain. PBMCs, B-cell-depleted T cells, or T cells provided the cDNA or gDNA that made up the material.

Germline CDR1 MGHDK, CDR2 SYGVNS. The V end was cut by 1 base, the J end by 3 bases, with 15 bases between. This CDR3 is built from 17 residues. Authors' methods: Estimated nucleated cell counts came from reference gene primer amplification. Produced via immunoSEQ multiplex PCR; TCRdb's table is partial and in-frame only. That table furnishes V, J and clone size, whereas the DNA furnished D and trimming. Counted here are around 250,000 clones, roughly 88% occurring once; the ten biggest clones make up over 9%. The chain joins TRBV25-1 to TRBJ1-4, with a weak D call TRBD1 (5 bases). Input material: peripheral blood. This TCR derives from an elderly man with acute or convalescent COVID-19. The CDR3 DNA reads TGTGCCAGCAGTGAATGGGGCAGGTCCAGGGCTAATGAAAAACTGTTTTTT. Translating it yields CASSEWGRSRANEKLFF.